The 18 T cell receptor beta chains reported below all come from one sample, sequenced in a study of T-cell memory formation after mild COVID-19. One entry per CDR3 protein, called by TCRdb with MiXCR from the 5' RACE reads. The sample holds 350,000 to 500,000 distinct CDR3 sequences, 23% seen once. The sequenced material came from PBMCs or a T cell subset sorted from them (not recorded which). The receptors come from an adult woman who had mild COVID-19 (a few samples of this study predate the infection). Cell type and time point are not known.

This chain uses TRBV29-1 with TRBJ1-1, with 12 bases matching TRBD1. The CDR3 has 15 amino acids. Germline V gives CDR1 SQVTM, CDR2 ANQGSEA. With 6 bases clipped from V and 5 bases from J, the junction kept 10 bases outside the gene matches. As DNA, the CDR3 is TGCAGCGTGCCCGGGACAGGGGGCGCGTGGACTGAAGCTTTCTTT. Translation: CSVPGTGGAWTEAFF.

The CDR3 DNA reads TGTGCCATCAGTCCCGCCCTAGCGGGAGGGACAAATGAGCAGTTCTTC. Translating gives CAISPALAGGTNEQFF. This rearrangement joins TRBV10-3 to TRBJ2-1; 12 bases line up with TRBD2. Germline lookup yields CDR1 ENHRY and CDR2 SYGVKD. This CDR3 region has 16 residues. J was trimmed by 7 bases and V by 5 bases; bases with no gene match: 9.

The chain links TRBV11-3 to TRBJ2-7, with TRBD1 as a possible D gene (6 bases). The germline V and J ends were trimmed by 4 bases and 7 bases, with 17 bases remaining between them. The germline V gene has CDR1 SGHNT and CDR2 YENEEA. This CDR3 spans 14 amino acids. CDR3 in DNA: TGTGCCAGCAGCTCGGCCGGGACACCGTGGGAGCAGTACTTC. Its protein is CASSSAGTPWEQYF.

About this clonotype: A read error is possible here, since a much larger clone lies one base away. The rearrangement uses TRBV7-6 and TRBJ2-3; D is possibly TRBD1 or TRBD2 (5 bases each). Per the germline V gene, CDR1 is SGHVS and CDR2 is FNYEAQ. This CDR3 is built from 16 residues. Deletions cut 7 bases from V and 0 bases from J, with 17 bases between. CDR3 coding DNA: TGTGCCAGCATCTTGGGGACGGCGACTAGCACAGATACGCAGTATTTT. This sequence encodes CASILGTATSTDTQYF.

V and J are TRBV7-8 and TRBJ2-1; 8 bases match TRBD2. Germline lookup yields CDR1 SGHVS and CDR2 FQNEAQ. The CDR3 sequence is 14 residues long. The J segment lost 7 bases and the V segment lost 2 bases, leaving 4 bases of the junction unmatched. CDR3 in DNA: TGTGCCAGCAGCTTAACCCGGGAGGGGAATGAGCAGTTCTTC. This translates into CASSLTREGNEQFF. The whole variable domain, filled in from reference TRBV7-8 and TRBJ2-1, reads GAGVSQSPRYKVAKRGQDVALRCDPISGHVSLFWYQQALGQGPEFLTYFQNEAQLDKSGLPSDRFFAERPEGSVSTLKIQRTQQEDSAVYLCASSLTREGNEQFFGPGTRLTVL.

Ten or more counts support this clonotype. Here the CDR3 DNA reads TGTGCCAGCAGTTGGGGAGCCGAAACCTACTACGAGCAGTACTTC. It yields the protein CASSWGAETYYEQYF. V and J are TRBV9 and TRBJ2-7; perhaps TRBD2 as D (5 bases). CDR3 length: 15 amino acids. The germline CDR1 and CDR2 sequences are SGDLS and YYNGEE. Deletions cut 5 bases from V and 3 bases from J, with 18 bases between.

This clonotype was recorded a few times. The chain is built from TRBV24-1 and TRBJ1-1; D might be TRBD1 (5 bases). CDR1 and CDR2 from the germline V gene are KGHDR and SFDVKD. The V end was cut by 9 bases, the J end by 5 bases, with 15 bases between. The CDR3 loop spans 13 amino acids. CDR3 in amino acids: CATGTGKGTEAFF. The CDR3 nucleotides read TGTGCCACCGGGACGGGGAAGGGGACTGAAGCTTTCTTT.

V gene TRBV30 combines with J gene TRBJ2-5; D perhaps matches TRBD2 (7 bases). This CDR3 region has 14 residues. The V end lost 5 bases, the J end lost 1 base, and 14 bases lay between the germline ends. The germline CDR1 and CDR2 sequences are GTSNPN and SVGIG (reference sequence). This CDR3 is CAWGQRDTQETQYF. In nucleotides, the CDR3 is TGTGCCTGGGGCCAGCGGGACACCCAAGAGACCCAGTACTTC.

The chain employs TRBV7-6 and TRBJ1-1; possibly TRBD1 for D (5 bases). Trimming took off 5 bases at V and 5 bases at J, with 18 bases between the two ends. The CDR3 length is 15 residues. Germline loops: CDR1 SGHVS, CDR2 FNYEAQ. This CDR3 is CASSAEPGSGTEAFF. Here the CDR3 DNA reads TGTGCCAGCAGCGCGGAACCAGGGTCGGGGACTGAAGCTTTCTTT.

This chain joins TRBV7-9 and TRBJ2-3; 10 nucleotides line up with TRBD2. From germline, CDR1 is SEHNR and CDR2 FQNEAQ (reference sequence). The trim removed 3 bases at V and 5 bases at J, leaving 8 bases unmatched. This CDR3 comprises 16 residues. The CDR3 is CASSFLASGRGDTQYF. CDR3 DNA: TGTGCCAGCAGCTTTTTGGCCAGCGGGAGGGGAGATACGCAGTATTTT.

Only a few counts were recorded for this clonotype. The J gene is TRBJ2-2, the V gene TRBV14, with no clear D. Per germline, CDR1 SGHDN and CDR2 FVKESK. Trimming removed 4 bases at V and 1 base at J, with 7 bases between. This CDR3 has 14 residues. This CDR3 is CASSLRQNTGELFF. CDR3 sequence (DNA): TGTGCCAGCAGCCTCCGACAGAACACCGGGGAGCTGTTTTTT. The full variable domain, completed using reference TRBV14 and TRBJ2-2, is EAGVTQFPSHSVIEKGQTVTLRCDPISGHDNLYWYRRVMGKEIKFLLHFVKESKQDESGMPNNRFLAERTGGTYSTLKVQPAELEDSGVYFCASSLRQNTGELFFGEGSRLTVL.

This clonotype was seen a handful of times. V and J are TRBV20-1 and TRBJ2-1; maybe TRBD1 (5 bases). This CDR3 is built from 14 residues. Germline CDR1 DFQATT, CDR2 SNEGSKA (reference sequence). Trimming pared 0 bases from V and 6 bases from J, leaving 12 bases between. The CDR3 DNA is TGCAGTGCTAGAGAAGGGGTGTATAGCAATGAGCAGTTCTTC. This codes for CSAREGVYSNEQFF.

V gene TRBV7-6 combines with J gene TRBJ1-1; D is possibly TRBD1 (5 bases). Trimming removed 4 bases at V and 0 bases at J, with 15 bases between. CDR3 length: 16 residues. Germline CDR1 and CDR2: SGHVS and FNYEAQ. CDR3 protein: CASSSSAGIMNTEAFF. CDR3 DNA: TGTGCCAGCAGCTCCAGCGCAGGGATTATGAACACTGAAGCTTTCTTT.

This clonotype was counted only a few times. The V gene is TRBV9, the J gene TRBJ2-7, with TRBD1 matching 7 bases. The CDR3 runs 15 residues. The germline V gene encodes CDR1 SGDLS and CDR2 YYNGEE. V gave up 2 bases and J gave up 6 bases; unmatched junction bases: 11. CDR3 coding DNA: TGTGCCAGCAGCGTCGGGACAGTAGCAGGGACCGAGCAGTACTTC. Amino acids: CASSVGTVAGTEQYF.

The V gene is TRBV7-9, the J gene TRBJ2-5; D is ambiguous. CDR3 size: 16 residues. CDR1 and CDR2 (germline): SEHNR, FQNEAQ (reference sequence). V shed 2 bases and J shed 2 bases, with 15 bases lying between them. This CDR3 is CASSLSVTTAQETQYF. The CDR3, as DNA: TGTGCCAGCAGCTTAAGCGTTACGACTGCTCAAGAGACCCAGTACTTC.

This chain links TRBV21-1 with TRBJ1-2; the DNA was not compared with TRBD1, the D call given in the table. TRBV21-1 is designated a pseudogene. The CDR3 has 18 amino acids. Here the CDR3 reads CASSKAHRDKSLDYGYTF. In nucleotides, the CDR3 is TGTGCCAGCAGCAAAGCGCACCGGGACAAGAGTTTAGACTATGGCTACACCTTC.

V gene TRBV5-4 combines with J gene TRBJ1-1; no clear D gene. From germline, CDR1 is SGHNT and CDR2 YYREEE (reference sequence). Between the trimmed V and J ends, which lost 3 bases and 8 bases, there was a span of 11 bases. CDR3 size: 12 residues. The CDR3 nucleotides are TGTGCCAGCAGCTCCTGGAACAGAGAAGCTTTCTTT. Translating gives CASSSWNREAFF.

This clonotype appeared a few times. The chain couples TRBV15 to TRBJ2-5; 11 bases align to TRBD2. This CDR3 region has 18 residues. Germline CDR1 LNHNV, CDR2 YYDKDF (reference sequence). V lost 0 bases to trimming and J lost 3 bases; unmatched junction nucleotides: 9. The CDR3: CATSRDTLAGGFEETQYF. The DNA of the CDR3 is TGTGCCACCAGCAGAGATACGCTAGCGGGGGGTTTTGAAGAGACCCAGTACTTC.